This entry lists 25 T cell receptor beta chains sequenced from one sample in a study of blood T cell repertoires in COVID-19. Using immunoSEQ multiplex PCR, the repertoire was profiled, and TCRdb retains in-frame clones only, with some absent. The table lists a few hundred thousand clones, about 86% of them singletons. The material sequenced was PBMCs or T cells enriched from blood (not recorded which). The source is a middle-aged woman with acute COVID-19.

The genes are TRBV4-3 and TRBJ2-2; 11 positions agree with TRBD2. J gave up 4 bases and V 0 bases, and 1 base lay outside the gene matches. The CDR3 contains 16 residues. Germline CDR1 is LGHNA and CDR2 is YSLEER. The CDR3 nucleotides are TGCGCCAGCAGCCAAGAACTAGCGGGAGTCACCGGGGAGCTGTTTTTT. Its protein is CASSQELAGVTGELFF.

This sequence joins TRBV28 and TRBJ1-2, with D unclear. Germline loops: CDR1 MDHEN, CDR2 SYDVKM. V lost 3 bases to trimming and J lost 3 bases, with 14 bases between them. The CDR3 loop spans 15 amino acids. The CDR3 loop reads CASSLASRFDYGYTF. DNA for the CDR3: TGTGCCAGCAGTTTGGCCTCGAGGTTCGACTATGGCTACACCTTC.

This clone was counted a single time. The rearrangement joins TRBV19 to TRBJ1-1; a weak D match, TRBD1 (5 bases). The CDR3 length is 16 residues. Germline V gene sequence: CDR1 LNHDA, CDR2 SQIVND (reference sequence). Deletions cut 4 bases from V and 5 bases from J, with 20 bases between. This CDR3 reads CASSSPRRAGGTEAFF. The CDR3 DNA sequence: TGTGCCAGTAGTAGTCCCCGGAGGGCGGGGGGAACTGAAGCTTTCTTT.

V usage is TRBV11-3 and J usage is TRBJ2-5, with 8 bases identical to TRBD2. The V segment lost 1 base and the J segment 5 bases; nucleotides outside the gene matches: 9. Germline V gene data show CDR1 as SGHNT and CDR2 as YENEEA. The CDR3 is 16 residues long. The DNA of the CDR3 is TGTGCCAGCAGCTTAGGGATAGCGGGAAACGGGGAGACCCAGTACTTC. Protein sequence: CASSLGIAGNGETQYF.

The rearrangement uses TRBV7-7 and TRBJ2-2; D is uncertain. V lost 6 bases to trimming and J lost 7 bases, with 15 bases between them. CDR1 is SSHAT, CDR2 FNYEAQ, per germline (reference sequence). CDR3 length: 14 residues. CDR3 amino acids: CASSPSHSGGELFF. The CDR3 bases are TGTGCCAGCAGTCCTTCTCACTCGGGCGGGGAGCTGTTTTTT.

The rearrangement uses TRBV30 and TRBJ1-1; D is undetermined. Trimming took off 4 bases at V and 4 bases at J, with 10 bases between the two ends. This CDR3 region has 12 residues. Germline V gene sequence: CDR1 GTSNPN, CDR2 SVGIG (reference sequence). This CDR3 is CAWKRGTTEAFF. For the CDR3, the DNA is TGTGCCTGGAAGCGGGGTACCACTGAAGCTTTCTTT.

About this clone itself: Mismatch with germline at one junction end may stem from a read error. The chain uses TRBV7-6 and TRBJ2-2; a possible D gene is TRBD2 (5 bases). The CDR3 loop spans 15 amino acids. Germline assignment: CDR1 SGHVS and CDR2 FNYEAQ. This CDR3 reads CASSAIKPNTGELFF. CDR3 nucleotide sequence: TGTGCCAGCAGCGCCATTAAGCCGAACACCGGGGAGTTGTTTTTT.

V gene TRBV7-9 combines with J gene TRBJ2-3; maybe TRBD2 (6 bases). Germline assignment: CDR1 SEHNR and CDR2 FQNEAQ (reference sequence). There are 13 residues in the CDR3. The V end was cut by 5 bases, the J end by 4 bases, with 10 bases between. The CDR3 loop reads CASSRLGADTQYF. Here the CDR3 DNA reads TGTGCCAGCAGCAGACTAGGCGCAGATACGCAGTATTTT.

This chain connects TRBV5-6 to TRBJ2-7, with 8 bases aligning to TRBD2. Germline V gene data show CDR1 as SGHDT and CDR2 as YYEEEE. V lost 3 bases, J lost 4 bases, and 6 bases stayed unmatched. This CDR3 has 14 amino acids. The CDR3 DNA reads as TGTGCCAGCAGCTCTCTGGCGGGGGGTTACGAGCAGTACTTC. This translates into CASSSLAGGYEQYF.

The J gene is TRBJ1-4, the V gene TRBV28; 8 bases align to TRBD1. The V gene end was trimmed by 2 bases and the J gene end by 9 bases; junction bases not matched to a gene: 8. Per the germline V gene, CDR1 is MDHEN and CDR2 is SYDVKM. This CDR3 spans 15 amino acids. Here the CDR3 reads CASSLVSGRGQKLFF. CDR3 DNA sequence: TGTGCCAGCAGTTTAGTTTCGGGCAGGGGGCAAAAACTGTTTTTT.

This rearrangement joins TRBV30 to TRBJ2-1; 10 nucleotides line up with TRBD1. The CDR3 sequence is 14 residues long. The J segment lost 5 bases and the V segment lost 5 bases, leaving 6 bases of the junction unmatched. CDR1 is GTSNPN and CDR2 is SVGIG in the germline V gene (reference sequence). CDR3 region: CAWDRGLQDNEQFF. The CDR3 DNA sequence: TGTGCCTGGGACAGGGGGCTACAGGACAATGAGCAGTTCTTC.

The gene calls are TRBV5-4 and TRBJ2-7, with TRBD2 matching over 9 bases. The V gene end was trimmed by 0 bases and the J gene end by 2 bases; junction bases not matched to a gene: 3. Germline assignment: CDR1 SGHNT and CDR2 YYREEE (reference sequence). The CDR3 consists of 15 residues. CDR3 bases: TGTGCCAGCAGCTTGGGGGCTAGCGGGACCTACGAGCAGTACTTC. Translated, it gives CASSLGASGTYEQYF.

This clone appeared a single time. The chain links TRBV19 to TRBJ1-1; no firm D call. The CDR3 totals 15 residues. Germline values: CDR1 LNHDA, CDR2 SQIVND (reference sequence). The V and J ends lost 7 bases and 0 bases respectively, with 15 bases between them. The CDR3 DNA follows: TGTGCCAGTAAGTACGGGGAACGGATGAACACTGAAGCTTTCTTT. It specifies CASKYGERMNTEAFF.

The chain uses TRBV3-1 (or the pseudogene TRBV3-2) and TRBJ2-7, with TRBD2 as a possible D gene (6 bases). The CDR3 sequence is 15 residues long. Trimming left V 3 bases short and J 0 bases short, with 12 bases between. Germline CDR1 LGHDT, CDR2 YNNKEL (reference sequence). CDR3 DNA sequence: TGTGCCAGCAGCCAGTCGCGGGACTTCTCCTACGAGCAGTACTTC. Amino acid sequence: CASSQSRDFSYEQYF.

The chain carries TRBV2 and TRBJ2-5; TRBD1 might be the D (6 bases). V lost 9 bases, J lost 4 bases, and 18 bases lay in between. Germline V gene lookup returns CDR1 SNHLY and CDR2 FYNNEI. CDR3 length equals 14 residues. CDR3 nucleotides: TGTGCCAGTCATTCAAGAGGGGGTGGAGAGACCCAGTACTTC. The encoded protein is CASHSRGGGETQYF.

This sequence joins TRBV20-1 and TRBJ2-4, with 9 nucleotides matching TRBD1. This CDR3 has 10 residues. The junction had 2 bases not matched to a gene; V was cut back by 3 bases and J by 14 bases. Per the germline V gene, CDR1 is DFQATT and CDR2 is SNEGSKA (reference sequence). This CDR3 reads CSASRTGEYF. DNA for the CDR3: TGCAGTGCTAGTCGGACAGGGGAGTACTTC.

This chain links TRBV9 with TRBJ1-2; 10 bases fit TRBD1. CDR1 SGDLS and CDR2 YYNGEE come from the germline V gene. There are 18 residues in the CDR3. Trimming took 1 base from V and 7 from J; bases not matched to a gene: 16. CDR3 coding DNA: TGTGCCAGCAGCGTAAGTCCCCTAACCGGGACAGGGGACCGTGGCTACACCTTC. Translating it yields CASSVSPLTGTGDRGYTF.

The chain links TRBV4-2 to TRBJ2-3, with D maybe TRBD1 (5 bases). CDR1 and CDR2 from the germline V gene are LGHNA and YNFKEQ. The CDR3 length is 17 residues. V dropped 4 bases and J dropped 0 bases, with 17 bases sitting between them. This chain's CDR3 is CASSPQARVPSTDTQYF. As DNA, the CDR3 is TGTGCCAGCAGCCCCCAGGCCAGGGTTCCAAGCACAGATACGCAGTATTTT.

This clone was recorded only once. CDR3 nucleotides: TGTGCCAGCAGCGTAGGGGACATCGCACGCGCTGAAGCTTTCTTT. It encodes CASSVGDIARAEAFF. The chain links TRBV9 to TRBJ1-1, with D perhaps matching TRBD1 (6 bases). Germline CDR1 reads SGDLS; CDR2 reads YYNGEE. V shed 0 bases and J shed 6 bases, with 15 bases lying between them. This CDR3 is 15 amino acids long.

V is TRBV6-5 and J is TRBJ2-3, with 7 bases that match TRBD1. With 7 bases clipped from V and 6 bases from J, the junction kept 13 bases outside the gene matches. Germline CDR1 is MNHEY and CDR2 is SVGAGI. The CDR3 contains 15 residues. CDR3 sequence reads: CASTPLGTVGDTQYF. DNA of the CDR3: TGTGCCAGCACGCCGCTTGGGACAGTGGGTGATACGCAGTATTTT.

The chain uses TRBV5-1 and TRBJ2-7, with 11 bases identical to TRBD1. The CDR3 is 15 amino acids. The germline CDR1 and CDR2 sequences are SGHRS and YFSETQ. J was trimmed by 6 bases and V by 5 bases; bases with no gene match: 10. Written as DNA, the CDR3 is TGCGCCAGCAGACTTGGCGGGACAGGGGGATCCGAGCAGTACTTC. It specifies CASRLGGTGGSEQYF.

The chain uses TRBV6-2 or TRBV6-3 and TRBJ2-1; D is possibly TRBD2 (5 bases). Per germline, CDR1 MNHEY and CDR2 SVGEGT. The CDR3 is 14 residues long. The V gene lost 10 bases and the J gene lost 6 bases, with 19 bases spanning the gap. The CDR3: CATSLGLAGNEQFF. The CDR3 DNA follows: TGTGCCACCAGCCTTGGGCTAGCTGGCAATGAGCAGTTCTTC.

This clone was seen more than once but under ten times. V is TRBV6-4 and J is TRBJ2-1; 10 positions match TRBD2. Germline V CDR1 and CDR2: MRHNA, SNTAGT. Trimming at V came to 6 bases and at J to 3 bases, leaving 5 bases not matched to a gene. The CDR3 is made up of 15 amino acids. CDR3 coding DNA: TGTGCCAGCAGCTTACTAGCGGGGATCTACAATGAGCAGTTCTTC. Encoded protein: CASSLLAGIYNEQFF.

There are a few counts of this clone. The CDR3 coding sequence is TGTGCCTGGAGTGTACGGCCAGGTGGAAATTCACCCCTCCACTTT. This encodes CAWSVRPGGNSPLHF. The chain employs TRBV30 and TRBJ1-6, with unresolved D. V was pared by 0 bases and J by 7 bases, with 13 bases between. This CDR3 contains 15 residues. In germline, CDR1 is GTSNPN, CDR2 SVGIG (reference sequence). Combining the CDR3 with reference TRBV30 and TRBJ1-6 gives the whole variable domain SQTIHQWPATLVQPVGSPLSLECTVEGTSNPNLYWYRQAAGRGLQLLFYSVGIGQISSEVPQNLSASRPQDRQFILSSKKLLLSDSGFYLCAWSVRPGGNSPLHFGNGTRLTVT.

The V call is TRBV6-5, the J call TRBJ1-5, with no clear D. Germline lookup yields CDR1 MNHEY and CDR2 SVGAGI. V dropped 7 bases and J dropped 7 bases, with 5 bases sitting between them. CDR3 length: 10 residues. The CDR3 is CASNWQPQHF. CDR3 DNA sequence: TGTGCCAGCAACTGGCAGCCCCAGCATTTT.